The 17 T cell receptor beta chains in this list originate from one sample, sequenced in a study of radiotherapy plus CTLA-4 blockade in lung cancer. Repertoires were generated with immunoSEQ multiplex PCR, while TCRdb's copy carries only in-frame clones and drops some. The sample holds tens of thousands of clones, around 86% seen once. Sequencing was performed on peripheral blood, taken from a patient treated with radiotherapy plus ipilimumab. Receptors were obtained from a human donor with non-small cell lung cancer who had a partial response to radiotherapy plus ipilimumab.

The genes are TRBV2 and TRBJ2-3; 10 positions match TRBD2. The CDR3 length is 17 residues. V trimming: 1 base; J trimming: 1 base; junction bases outside the gene matches: 5. The germline V gene has CDR1 SNHLY and CDR2 FYNNEI. CDR3 coding DNA: TGTGCCAGCAGTGAAGTGGGAACTAGCGGGGGCACAGATACGCAGTATTTT. This translates into CASSEVGTSGGTDTQYF.

J is TRBJ2-1 and V is TRBV5-8; the match to TRBD2 covers 11 bases. Germline V CDR1 and CDR2: SGHTS, YDEGEE. Germline trimming cut 5 bases from V and 3 bases from J; bases unmatched to any gene: 1. CDR3 length: 14 amino acids. The chain's CDR3 is CASRGLAVYNEQFF. The CDR3 coding sequence is TGTGCCAGCAGGGGACTAGCGGTCTACAATGAGCAGTTCTTC.

The gene calls are TRBV27 and TRBJ2-6; D not certain. Trimming left V 7 bases short and J 4 bases short, with 8 bases between. Germline V gives CDR1 MNHEY, CDR2 SMNVEV (reference sequence). The CDR3 spans 13 residues. CDR3 sequence: CASTDSGANVLTF. The CDR3 nucleotides are TGTGCCAGCACTGACTCGGGGGCCAACGTCCTGACTTTC.

The chain is built from TRBV7-9 and TRBJ1-4; possibly TRBD1 for D (5 bases). This CDR3 region has 16 residues. The V gene lost 2 bases and the J gene lost 0 bases, with 10 bases spanning the gap. In germline, CDR1 is SEHNR, CDR2 FQNEAQ (reference sequence). The CDR3 here is CASSLWGDPTNEKLFF. CDR3 sequence (DNA): TGTGCCAGCAGCTTATGGGGGGATCCAACTAATGAAAAACTGTTTTTT.

About this clone: At one of its ends the junction is not consistent with the germline gene, which may arise from a read error. V is TRBV19 and J is TRBJ2-1; 9 bases agree with TRBD2. The CDR3 spans 16 residues. Germline V gene lookup returns CDR1 LNHDA and CDR2 SQIVND (reference sequence). The CDR3 protein is CASTPSAGGPYHEQFF. The CDR3 DNA follows: TGTGCCAGTACCCCCTCAGCGGGAGGCCCCTACCATGAGCAGTTCTTC.

The V call is TRBV15, the J call TRBJ2-3, with 10 bases matching TRBD1. V lost 3 bases and J lost 5; bases outside the gene matches: 5. This CDR3 is built from 15 residues. CDR1 and CDR2 (germline): LNHNV, YYDKDF (reference sequence). CDR3 loop: CATSRGTGAKDTQYF. In DNA form, the CDR3 reads TGTGCCACCAGCAGGGGGACAGGGGCAAAAGATACGCAGTATTTT.

The gene calls are TRBV13 and TRBJ1-5; TRBD1 matches at 8 bases. Germline loops: CDR1 PRHDT, CDR2 FYEKMQ (reference sequence). The CDR3 runs 17 residues. V shed 2 bases and J 1 base; nucleotides not matched to a gene: 7. The CDR3 region has the DNA TGTGCCAGCAGCTTATGTCTTAGGACAGGGAGCAATCAGCCCCAGCATTTT. It encodes CASSLCLRTGSNQPQHF.

The chain carries TRBV5-1 and TRBJ2-1; D gene unclear. Trimming removed 0 bases at V and 4 bases at J, with 11 bases between. The CDR3 runs to 15 residues. In germline, CDR1 is SGHRS, CDR2 YFSETQ. This chain's CDR3 is CASSLASANYNEQFF. The CDR3 nucleotides are TGCGCCAGCAGCTTGGCCAGCGCCAATTACAATGAGCAGTTCTTC.

The chain has TRBV6-5 and TRBJ1-2; 7 positions match TRBD1. The CDR3 covers 15 residues. CDR1 is MNHEY, CDR2 SVGAGI, per germline. The V gene end was trimmed by 0 bases and the J gene end by 4 bases; junction bases not matched to a gene: 5. The CDR3 protein is CASSYSSRTGYGYTF. CDR3 sequence (DNA): TGTGCCAGCAGTTACTCGTCCCGGACAGGCTATGGCTACACCTTC.

This clone was picked up a small number of times. J is TRBJ2-5 and V is TRBV5-5, with 7 bases matching TRBD1. CDR3 length: 14 residues. V lost 3 bases and J lost 5; bases outside the gene matches: 7. Germline CDR1 reads SGHKS; CDR2 reads YYEKEE (reference sequence). The CDR3 loop reads CASSSTGATETQYF. The CDR3 nucleotides read TGTGCCAGCAGCTCTACAGGGGCCACGGAGACCCAGTACTTC.

This clone was picked up a small number of times. The chain uses TRBV2 and TRBJ1-3; maybe TRBD1 (6 bases). V was clipped by 5 bases and J by 0 bases, with 8 bases between them. CDR1 is SNHLY, CDR2 FYNNEI, per germline. The CDR3 consists of 14 residues. The CDR3: CASSSGASGNTIYF. Written as DNA, the CDR3 is TGTGCCAGCAGTTCAGGGGCCTCTGGAAACACCATATATTTT.

The chain is built from TRBV4-1 and TRBJ2-7; D gene ambiguous. The germline CDR1 and CDR2 sequences are MGHRA and YSYEKL. Trimming stripped 0 bases from V and 5 bases from J, with 8 bases between. The CDR3 covers 13 residues. CDR3 region: CASSQDPPDEQYF. The CDR3 DNA reads TGCGCCAGCAGCCAAGACCCCCCCGACGAGCAGTACTTC.

The rearrangement joins TRBV4-3 to TRBJ1-2, with D possibly TRBD1 on 5 matching bases. The V end lost 4 bases, the J end lost 8 bases, and 23 bases lay between the germline ends. The CDR3 contains 16 residues. CDR1 is LGHNA, CDR2 YSLEER, per germline. CDR3 sequence: CASSLLLAGLRTGYTF. The CDR3 coding sequence is TGCGCCAGCAGCCTCCTCTTGGCGGGACTGAGAACGGGCTACACCTTC.

This chain uses TRBV6-1 with TRBJ2-3; tentatively, D is TRBD1 (6 bases). The CDR3 loop spans 15 amino acids. The V and J ends lost 5 bases and 0 bases respectively, with 12 bases between them. Germline CDR1 and CDR2: MNHNS and SASEGT. The DNA for the CDR3 is TGTGCCAGCAGTCCCACAGGGATTAGCACAGATACGCAGTATTTT. It yields the protein CASSPTGISTDTQYF.

The CDR3 DNA follows: TGCGCCAGCAGCTTGTCTCCCAGGGCAAACTACGAGCAGTACTTC. It codes for CASSLSPRANYEQYF. The chain employs TRBV5-1 and TRBJ2-7; a possible D gene is TRBD1 (5 bases). Trimming pared 1 base from V and 3 bases from J, leaving 14 bases between. The length of the CDR3 is 15 residues. Germline lookup yields CDR1 SGHRS and CDR2 YFSETQ. Full variable domain (outside the CDR3, taken from reference TRBV5-1 and TRBJ2-7): KAGVTQTPRYLIKTRGQQVTLSCSPISGHRSVSWYQQTPGQGLQFLFEYFSETQRNKGNFPGRFSGRQFSNSRSEMNVSTLELGDSALYLCASSLSPRANYEQYFGPGTRLTVT.

This sequence joins TRBV30 and TRBJ2-1; TRBD1 agrees at 8 bases. Losses at the gene ends were 2 bases for V and 5 bases for J; bases not matched to a gene: 8. This CDR3 is built from 15 residues. Germline V lookup: CDR1 GTSNPN, CDR2 SVGIG (reference sequence). CDR3 DNA: TGTGCCTGGAGTTTTGGACAGGGCTATGACAATGAGCAGTTCTTC. Protein sequence: CAWSFGQGYDNEQFF. The whole variable domain, filled in from reference TRBV30 and TRBJ2-1, reads SQTIHQWPATLVQPVGSPLSLECTVEGTSNPNLYWYRQAAGRGLQLLFYSVGIGQISSEVPQNLSASRPQDRQFILSSKKLLLSDSGFYLCAWSFGQGYDNEQFFGPGTRLTVL.

This clone has only one observation. DNA of the CDR3: TGTGCCACCGAGGAGGGAATCGAAACTGAAGCTTTCTTT. It yields the protein CATEEGIETEAFF. The genes are TRBV7-8 and TRBJ1-1; no clear D. Germline CDR1 and CDR2: SGHVS and FQNEAQ. The CDR3 has 13 amino acids. Trimming removed 10 bases at V and 5 bases at J, with 17 bases between.